This entry lists 11 T cell receptor beta chains sequenced from one sample in a study of blood T cell repertoires in COVID-19 (dated by TCRdb to between 2020 and 2021). The protocol used for the library was the immunoSEQ multiplex PCR assay. The table was pulled from immuneACCESS by TCRdb, which kept in-frame rearrangements only. Such tables lose some clones; where checked, under half of the loss comes from unresolved V genes, and the rest has no known cause. The sample table contains about 160,000 clones; only one count was recorded for more than 85% of them. 0.53% of the sample comes from the top ten. The sequenced sample was peripheral blood. The source is a man in his fifties with acute or convalescent COVID-19.

V usage is TRBV3-1 (or the pseudogene TRBV3-2) and J usage is TRBJ2-5; TRBD2 is a possible D gene (6 bases). The germline V and J ends were trimmed by 5 bases and 2 bases, with 9 bases remaining between them. This CDR3 is built from 13 residues. Germline V gene sequence: CDR1 LGHDT, CDR2 YNNKEL (reference sequence). CDR3 sequence reads: CASSYRGQETQYF. Written as DNA, the CDR3 is TGTGCCAGCAGCTATCGGGGGCAAGAGACCCAGTACTTC.

The chain is built from TRBV9 and TRBJ2-7, with 12 bases matching TRBD1. V was pared by 2 bases and J by 6 bases, with 3 bases of the junction left unmatched. CDR1 and CDR2 (germline): SGDLS, YYNGEE. The CDR3 covers 14 residues. The CDR3 is CASSVGDRGREQYF. The CDR3 DNA follows: TGTGCCAGCAGCGTGGGGGACAGGGGGCGCGAGCAGTACTTC.

The rearrangement links TRBV5-1 to TRBJ1-6; 8 bases match TRBD1. CDR1 SGHRS and CDR2 YFSETQ come from the germline V gene. V lost 3 bases and J lost 8; bases outside the gene matches: 7. The CDR3 is made up of 15 amino acids. The CDR3 sequence is CASSSGQGPYSPLHF. The CDR3 DNA follows: TGCGCCAGCAGCTCAGGACAGGGACCCTATTCACCCCTCCACTTT.

This clone was counted only a few times. V gene TRBV7-9 combines with J gene TRBJ1-6; D ambiguous. Germline assignment: CDR1 SEHNR and CDR2 FQNEAQ (reference sequence). The V end was cut by 3 bases, the J end by 2 bases, with 5 bases between. This CDR3 is built from 14 residues. The CDR3 sequence is CASSLQAYNSPLHF. CDR3 coding DNA: TGTGCCAGCAGCTTGCAGGCCTATAATTCACCCCTCCACTTT.

Here the CDR3 reads CASSVTRAGELFF. CDR3 bases: TGTGCCAGCAGCGTCACTAGGGCCGGGGAGCTGTTTTTT. The gene calls are TRBV9 and TRBJ2-2; TRBD2 might be the D (5 bases). V dropped 2 bases and J dropped 6 bases, with 8 bases sitting between them. There are 13 residues in the CDR3. Germline CDR1 reads SGDLS; CDR2 reads YYNGEE.

V usage is TRBV30 and J usage is TRBJ1-6, with D uncertain. The CDR3 extends over 15 amino acids. Germline lookup yields CDR1 GTSNPN and CDR2 SVGIG (reference sequence). Trimming removed 0 bases at V and 7 bases at J, with 13 bases between. CDR3 sequence: CAWSVPGVGNSPLHF. Written as DNA, the CDR3 is TGTGCCTGGAGTGTACCCGGGGTGGGGAATTCACCCCTCCACTTT.

CDR3 nucleotide sequence: TGTGCCAGTAGTACGGGACAGAGCTATAGCAATCAGCCCCAGCATTTT. It translates to CASSTGQSYSNQPQHF. The rearrangement joins TRBV19 to TRBJ1-5; 7 nucleotides align to TRBD1. Germline assignment: CDR1 LNHDA and CDR2 SQIVND (reference sequence). This CDR3 is 16 amino acids long. V lost 4 bases, J lost 0 bases, and 6 bases stayed unmatched.

The J gene is TRBJ1-1, the V gene TRBV9, with TRBD1 as a possible D gene (5 bases). The CDR3 totals 14 residues. CDR1 SGDLS and CDR2 YYNGEE come from the germline V gene. The germline V and J ends were trimmed by 0 bases and 7 bases, with 13 bases remaining between them. The CDR3 region is CASSVAVGVGEAFF. The DNA of the CDR3 is TGTGCCAGCAGCGTAGCTGTAGGGGTGGGTGAAGCTTTCTTT.

This clone was picked up a small number of times. V usage is TRBV11-1 and J usage is TRBJ1-5; no reliable D call. The germline gives CDR1 SGHAT, CDR2 FQDESV (reference sequence). Trimming pared 1 base from V and 6 bases from J, leaving 7 bases between. This CDR3 contains 13 residues. Written as DNA, the CDR3 is TGTGCCAGCAGCTTAGGATACTCTCAGCCCCAGCATTTT. Its protein product is CASSLGYSQPQHF.

CDR3 protein: CASSDPRSNEQFF. The CDR3 DNA is TGTGCCAGCAGTGACCCCCGGAGCAATGAGCAGTTCTTC. The chain recombines TRBV6-2 or TRBV6-3 with TRBJ2-1; D remains ambiguous. The germline gives CDR1 MNHEY, CDR2 SVGEGT. The CDR3 consists of 13 residues. Trimming stripped 5 bases from V and 6 bases from J, with 11 bases between.

This chain connects TRBV5-1 to TRBJ2-2; unclear D gene. Germline values: CDR1 SGHRS, CDR2 YFSETQ. The CDR3 contains 15 residues. Trimming took off 5 bases at V and 2 bases at J, with 13 bases between the two ends. CDR3 in DNA: TGCGCCAGCAGGCAGGTACCTCTTAACACCGGGGAGCTGTTTTTT. It is translated as CASRQVPLNTGELFF.